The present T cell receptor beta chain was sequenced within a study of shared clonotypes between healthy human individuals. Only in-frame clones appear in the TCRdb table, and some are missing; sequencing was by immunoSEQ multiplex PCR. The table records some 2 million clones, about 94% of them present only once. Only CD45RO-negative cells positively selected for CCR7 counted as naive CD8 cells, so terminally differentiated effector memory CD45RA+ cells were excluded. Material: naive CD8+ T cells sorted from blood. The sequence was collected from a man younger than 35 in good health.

The CDR3 nucleotides read TGTGCCAGCAGTGAGCGAACCGACAGTGATAACTATGGCTACACCTTC. Translation: CASSERTDSDNYGYTF. The chain employs TRBV6-1 and TRBJ1-2; TRBD1 is a possible D gene (5 bases). CDR1 is MNHNS and CDR2 is SASEGT in the germline V gene. Trimming removed 3 bases at V and 1 base at J, with 15 bases between. The CDR3 has 16 amino acids.